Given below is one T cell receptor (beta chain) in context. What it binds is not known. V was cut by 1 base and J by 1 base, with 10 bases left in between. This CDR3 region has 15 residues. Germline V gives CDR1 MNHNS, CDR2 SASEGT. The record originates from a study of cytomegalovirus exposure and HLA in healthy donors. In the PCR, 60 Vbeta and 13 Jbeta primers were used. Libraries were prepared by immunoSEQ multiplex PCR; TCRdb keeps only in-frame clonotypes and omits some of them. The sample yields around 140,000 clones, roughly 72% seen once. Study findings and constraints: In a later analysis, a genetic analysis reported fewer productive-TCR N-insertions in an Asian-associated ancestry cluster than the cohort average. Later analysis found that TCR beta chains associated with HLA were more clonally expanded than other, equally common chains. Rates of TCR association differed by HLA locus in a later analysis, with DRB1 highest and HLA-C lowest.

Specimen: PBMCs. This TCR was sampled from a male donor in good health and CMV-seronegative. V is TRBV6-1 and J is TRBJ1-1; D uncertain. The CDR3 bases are TGTGCCAGCAGTGAAGGTAATCCAGGGAACACTGAAGCTTTCTTT. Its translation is CASSEGNPGNTEAFF.